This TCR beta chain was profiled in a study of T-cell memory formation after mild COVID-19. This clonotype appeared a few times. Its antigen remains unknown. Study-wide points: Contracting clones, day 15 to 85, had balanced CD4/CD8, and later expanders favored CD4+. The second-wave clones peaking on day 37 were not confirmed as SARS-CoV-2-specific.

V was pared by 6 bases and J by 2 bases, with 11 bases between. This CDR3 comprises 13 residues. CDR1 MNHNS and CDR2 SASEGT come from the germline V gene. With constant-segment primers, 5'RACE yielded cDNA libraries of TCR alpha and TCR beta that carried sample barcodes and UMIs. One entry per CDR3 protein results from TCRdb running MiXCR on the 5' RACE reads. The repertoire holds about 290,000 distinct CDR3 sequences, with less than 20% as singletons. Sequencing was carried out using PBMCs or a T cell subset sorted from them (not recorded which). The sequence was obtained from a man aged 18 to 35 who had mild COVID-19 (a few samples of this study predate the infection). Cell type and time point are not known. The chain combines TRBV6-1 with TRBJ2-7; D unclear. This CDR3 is CASRGPGAYEQYF. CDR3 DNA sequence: TGTGCCAGCAGGGGCCCTGGGGCCTACGAGCAGTACTTC.